This T cell receptor beta chain was documented in a study of regulatory T cells in long-lasting Graves disease. Regarding the study as a whole: Among samples with persistent disease, TRBV28, TRBJ1-2 and TRBJ2-5 were favored.

The time point: newly diagnosed GD, antithyroid drugs for less than 3 months. The authors made the TCR library using RNA they extracted from PBMCs. Building the TCR beta libraries relied on iRepertoire HTBI primers, and CDR3 regions underwent Arm-PCR. In the original processing: Identified across the samples were approximately 60 TRBV segments and roughly 14 TRBJ segments. MiXCR, applied by TCRdb to the multiplex PCR reads, yields one record per CDR3 protein. The authors' filters were not applied to this entry. The repertoire consists of hundreds of thousands of distinct CDR3 sequences, with approximately 15% occurring once and the leading ten covering 15% to 20%. With V trimmed by 5 bases and J by 7 bases, 14 bases remained unmatched. The CDR3 totals 16 residues. Germline loops: CDR1 KGHSH, CDR2 LQKENI. Regarding this clonotype: Its target is not known.

These data also formed part of another study, on T cells in Graves' hyperthyroidism and ophthalmopathy. As that report states: Most clonotypes that expanded in the thyroid above 0.001 also showed up in blood.

The chain employs TRBV18 and TRBJ1-1, with TRBD1 matching 9 bases. This specimen was peripheral blood mononuclear cells (PBMCs), taken at new diagnosis, from a patient treated with antithyroid drugs. The receptor comes from a woman in her twenties or thirties with Graves disease. The DNA of the CDR3 is TGTGCCAGCTCAGGAGGGACAGGGTTTCTGTCGGTTGAAGCTTTCTTT. Its translation is CASSGGTGFLSVEAFF.